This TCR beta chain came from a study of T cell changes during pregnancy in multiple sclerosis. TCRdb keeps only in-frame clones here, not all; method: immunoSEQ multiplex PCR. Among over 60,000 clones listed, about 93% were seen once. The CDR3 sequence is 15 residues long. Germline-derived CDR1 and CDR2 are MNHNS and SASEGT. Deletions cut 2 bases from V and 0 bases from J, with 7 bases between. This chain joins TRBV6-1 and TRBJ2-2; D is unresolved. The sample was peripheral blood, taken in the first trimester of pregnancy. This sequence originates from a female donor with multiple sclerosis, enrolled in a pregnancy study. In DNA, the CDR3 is TGTGCCAGCAGTGAAACGGGTACGAACACCGGGGAGCTGTTTTTT. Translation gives CASSETGTNTGELFF.